The 2 T cell receptor beta chains listed next were all sequenced from one sample in a study of Ad26.COV2.S vaccination and SARS-CoV-2 variants. Profiled with immunoSEQ multiplex PCR; TCRdb holds only in-frame clones, not every one. Here the sample spans about 350,000 clones, approximately 85% being singletons. Indicated treatment: roughly 18 received Ad26.COV2.S at low or high dose, single or two shots; several received placebo; per-sample allocation not given. Following the first vaccine or placebo injection, samples were taken on day 63. The specimen was peripheral blood, collected in a trial of Ad26.COV2.S vaccine versus placebo. The receptors here all came from a person between 18 and 60 years old who received the Ad26.COV2.S COVID-19 vaccine or a placebo.

This clone was observed many times. This chain's CDR3 is CASSSQTGNTIYF. DNA of the CDR3: TGTGCCAGCAGTTCTCAAACTGGAAACACCATATATTTT. The chain combines TRBV12-3 or TRBV12-4 with TRBJ1-3; D not resolved. The ends were cut back, 4 bases at V and 2 bases at J, with 6 bases in the middle. CDR3 length: 13 residues.

As DNA, the CDR3 is TGTGCCAGCAGCTCCCCCGGCGGGGTTGAGACCCAGTACTTC. It specifies CASSSPGGVETQYF. V gene TRBV13 combines with J gene TRBJ2-5, with a weak D call TRBD2 (6 bases). CDR1 is PRHDT, CDR2 FYEKMQ, per germline (reference sequence). The CDR3 totals 14 residues. V was cut by 4 bases and J by 5 bases, with 14 bases left in between.